This TCR beta chain was identified during a study of T cells expressing NK-cell markers. In germline, CDR1 is SEHNR, CDR2 FQNEAQ (reference sequence). CDR3 length: 14 amino acids. Libraries used 5'RACE template switching adding universal primer site and UMIs. TCRdb re-called the 5' RACE reads, yielding one record per CDR3 amino acid sequence without DNA. The table lists 150,000 to 200,000 distinct CDR3 sequences. This clonotype was sampled from a man aged 18-70 years in good health. The genes are TRBV7-9 and TRBJ2-1; TCRdb picks TRBD2, but there is no DNA to check that call. Sequencing was performed on blood T cells: a sorted CD56 or NKG2C T cell subset, CD4+ or CD8+ T cells, or bulk PBMC T cells (not recorded which). This chain's CDR3 is CASSSRTSPHEQFF.